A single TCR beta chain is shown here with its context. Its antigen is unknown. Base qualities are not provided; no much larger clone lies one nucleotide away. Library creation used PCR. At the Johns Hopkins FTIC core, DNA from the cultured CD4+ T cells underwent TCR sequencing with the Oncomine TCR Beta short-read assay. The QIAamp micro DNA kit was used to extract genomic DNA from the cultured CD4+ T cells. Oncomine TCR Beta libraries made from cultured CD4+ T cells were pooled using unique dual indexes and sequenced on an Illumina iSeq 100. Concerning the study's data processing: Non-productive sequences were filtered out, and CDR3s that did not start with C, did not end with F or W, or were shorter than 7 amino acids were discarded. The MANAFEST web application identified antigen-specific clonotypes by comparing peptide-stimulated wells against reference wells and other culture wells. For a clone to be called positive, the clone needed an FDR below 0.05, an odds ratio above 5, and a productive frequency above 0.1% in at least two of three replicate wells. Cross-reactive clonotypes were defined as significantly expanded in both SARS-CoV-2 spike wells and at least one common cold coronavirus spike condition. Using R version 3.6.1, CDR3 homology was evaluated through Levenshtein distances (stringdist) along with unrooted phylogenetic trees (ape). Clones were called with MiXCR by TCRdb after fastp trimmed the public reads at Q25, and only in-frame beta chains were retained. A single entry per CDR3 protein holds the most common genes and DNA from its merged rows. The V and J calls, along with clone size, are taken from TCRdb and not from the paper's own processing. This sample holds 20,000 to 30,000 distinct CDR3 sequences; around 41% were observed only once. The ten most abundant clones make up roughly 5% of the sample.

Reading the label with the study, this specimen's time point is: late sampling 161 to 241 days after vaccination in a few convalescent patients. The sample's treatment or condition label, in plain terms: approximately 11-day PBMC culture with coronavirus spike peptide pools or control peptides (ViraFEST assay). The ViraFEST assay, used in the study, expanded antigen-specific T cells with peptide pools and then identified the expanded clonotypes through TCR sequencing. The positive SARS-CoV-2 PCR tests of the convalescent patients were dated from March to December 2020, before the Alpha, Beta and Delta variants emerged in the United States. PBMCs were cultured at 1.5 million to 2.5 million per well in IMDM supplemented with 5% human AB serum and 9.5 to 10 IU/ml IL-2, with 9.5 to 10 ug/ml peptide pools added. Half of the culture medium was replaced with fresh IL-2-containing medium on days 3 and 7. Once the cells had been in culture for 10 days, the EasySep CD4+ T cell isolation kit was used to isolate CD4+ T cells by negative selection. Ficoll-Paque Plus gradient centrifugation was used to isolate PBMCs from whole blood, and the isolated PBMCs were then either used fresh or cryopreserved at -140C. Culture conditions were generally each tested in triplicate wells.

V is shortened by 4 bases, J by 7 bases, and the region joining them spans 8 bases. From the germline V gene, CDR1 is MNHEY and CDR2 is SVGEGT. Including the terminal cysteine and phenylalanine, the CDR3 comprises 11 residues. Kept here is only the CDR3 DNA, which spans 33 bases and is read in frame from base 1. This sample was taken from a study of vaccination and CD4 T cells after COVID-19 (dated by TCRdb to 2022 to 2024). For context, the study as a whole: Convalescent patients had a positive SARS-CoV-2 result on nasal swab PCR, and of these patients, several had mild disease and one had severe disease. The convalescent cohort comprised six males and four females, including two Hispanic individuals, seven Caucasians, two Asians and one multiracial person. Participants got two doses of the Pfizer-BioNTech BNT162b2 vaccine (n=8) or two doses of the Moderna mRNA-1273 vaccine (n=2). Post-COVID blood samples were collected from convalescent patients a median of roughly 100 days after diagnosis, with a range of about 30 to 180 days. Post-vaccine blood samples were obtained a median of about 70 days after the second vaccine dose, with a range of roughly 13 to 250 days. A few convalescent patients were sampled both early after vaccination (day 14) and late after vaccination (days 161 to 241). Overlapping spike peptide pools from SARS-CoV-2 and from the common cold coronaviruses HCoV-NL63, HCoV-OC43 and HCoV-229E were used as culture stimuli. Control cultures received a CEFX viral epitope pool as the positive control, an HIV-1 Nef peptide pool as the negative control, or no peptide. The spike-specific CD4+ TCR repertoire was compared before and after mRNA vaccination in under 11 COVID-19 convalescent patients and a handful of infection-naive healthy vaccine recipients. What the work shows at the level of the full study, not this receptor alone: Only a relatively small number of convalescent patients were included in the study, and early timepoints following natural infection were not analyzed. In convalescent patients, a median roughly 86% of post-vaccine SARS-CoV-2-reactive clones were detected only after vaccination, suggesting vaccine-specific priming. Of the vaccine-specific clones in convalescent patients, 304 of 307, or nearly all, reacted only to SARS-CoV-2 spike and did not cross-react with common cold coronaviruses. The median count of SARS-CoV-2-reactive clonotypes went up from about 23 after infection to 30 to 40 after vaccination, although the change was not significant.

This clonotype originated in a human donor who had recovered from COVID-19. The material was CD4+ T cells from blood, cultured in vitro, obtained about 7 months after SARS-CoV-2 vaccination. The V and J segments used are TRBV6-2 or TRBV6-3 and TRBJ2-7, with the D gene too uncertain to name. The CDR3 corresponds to CASSFEWEQYF. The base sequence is TGTGCCAGCAGTTTTGAATGGGAGCAGTACTTC.